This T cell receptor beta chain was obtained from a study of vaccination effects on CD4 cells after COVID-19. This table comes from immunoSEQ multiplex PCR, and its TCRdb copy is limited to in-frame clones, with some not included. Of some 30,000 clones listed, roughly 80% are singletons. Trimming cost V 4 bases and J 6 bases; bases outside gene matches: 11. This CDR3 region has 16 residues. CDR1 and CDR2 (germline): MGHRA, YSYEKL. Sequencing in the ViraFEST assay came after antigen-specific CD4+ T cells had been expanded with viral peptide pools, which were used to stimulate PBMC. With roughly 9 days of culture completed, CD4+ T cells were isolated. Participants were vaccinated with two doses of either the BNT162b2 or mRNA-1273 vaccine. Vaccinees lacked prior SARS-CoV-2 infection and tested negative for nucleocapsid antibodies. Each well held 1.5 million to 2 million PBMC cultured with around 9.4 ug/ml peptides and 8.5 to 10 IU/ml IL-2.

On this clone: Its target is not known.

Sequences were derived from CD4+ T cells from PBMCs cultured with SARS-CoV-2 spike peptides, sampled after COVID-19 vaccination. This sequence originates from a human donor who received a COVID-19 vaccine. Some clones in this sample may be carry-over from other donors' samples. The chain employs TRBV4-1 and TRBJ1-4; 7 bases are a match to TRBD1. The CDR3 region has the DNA TGCGCCAGCAGCCGAGGCCCGGGACAGCCTGATGAAAAACTGTTTTTT. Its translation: CASSRGPGQPDEKLFF.